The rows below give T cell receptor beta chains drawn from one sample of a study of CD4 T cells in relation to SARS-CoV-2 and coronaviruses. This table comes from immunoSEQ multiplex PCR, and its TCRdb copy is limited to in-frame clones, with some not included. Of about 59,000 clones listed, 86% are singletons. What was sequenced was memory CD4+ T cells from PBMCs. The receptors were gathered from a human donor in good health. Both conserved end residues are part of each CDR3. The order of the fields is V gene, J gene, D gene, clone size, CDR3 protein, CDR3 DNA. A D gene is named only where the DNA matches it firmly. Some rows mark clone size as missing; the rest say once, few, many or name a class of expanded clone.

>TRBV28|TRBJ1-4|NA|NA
CASGVTTNEKLFF
TGTGCCAGCGGGGTGACAACTAATGAAAAACTGTTTTTT
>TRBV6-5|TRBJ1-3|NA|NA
CASSPPGPKNTIYF
TGTGCCAGCAGTCCGCCGGGACCTAAAAACACCATATATTTT
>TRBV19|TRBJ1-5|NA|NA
CASSIRGDQPQHF
TGTGCCAGTAGTATCAGGGGAGATCAGCCCCAGCATTTT
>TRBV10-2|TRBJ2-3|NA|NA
CASSAGASTDTQYF
TGCGCCAGCAGCGCGGGCGCAAGCACAGATACGCAGTATTTT
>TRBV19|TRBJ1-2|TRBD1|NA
CASSPRDRGRGNGYTF
TGTGCCAGTAGCCCCCGGGACAGGGGGCGAGGTAATGGCTACACCTTC
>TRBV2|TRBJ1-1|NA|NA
CASSPSTEAFF
TGTGCCAGCAGCCCCAGCACTGAAGCTTTCTTT
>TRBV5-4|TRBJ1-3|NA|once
CASSPGGMGNTIYF
TGTGCCAGCAGCCCGGGGGGAATGGGAAACACCATATATTTT
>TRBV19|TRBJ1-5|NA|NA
CASSIGRYSNQPQHF
TGTGCCAGTAGTATAGGACGGTATAGCAATCAGCCCCAGCATTTT
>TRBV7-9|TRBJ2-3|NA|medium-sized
CASSVMTGRTDTQYF
TGTGCCAGCTCAGTTATGACCGGACGCACAGATACGCAGTATTTT
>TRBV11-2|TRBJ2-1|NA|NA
CASSLSSGMRGEQFF
TGTGCCAGCAGCTTGAGTAGTGGGATGCGCGGTGAGCAGTTCTTC
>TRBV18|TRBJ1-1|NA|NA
CASSTPRDTEAFF
TGTGCCAGCTCAACCCCCCGGGACACTGAAGCTTTCTTT
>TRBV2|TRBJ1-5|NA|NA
CASSESRKLPNQPQHF
TGTGCCAGCAGTGAATCGCGGAAACTACCGAATCAGCCCCAGCATTTT
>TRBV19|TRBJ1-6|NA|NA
CASTTAGANSPLHF
TGTGCCAGTACCACCGCAGGGGCTAATTCACCCCTCCACTTT
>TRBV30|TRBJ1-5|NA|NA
CAWSKDRFQPQHF
TGTGCCTGGAGTAAGGACAGATTTCAGCCCCAGCATTTT
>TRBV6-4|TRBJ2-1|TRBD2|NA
CASSVLAGDHNEQFF
TGTGCCAGCAGTGTGCTAGCGGGAGACCACAATGAGCAGTTCTTC
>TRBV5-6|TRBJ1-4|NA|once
CASSLGAGINEKLFF
TGTGCCAGCAGCCTCGGAGCGGGAATTAATGAAAAACTGTTTTTT
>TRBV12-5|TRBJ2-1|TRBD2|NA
CASGLSAGGSSYNEQFF
TGTGCTAGTGGTTTGAGTGCGGGAGGCAGCTCCTACAATGAGCAGTTCTTC
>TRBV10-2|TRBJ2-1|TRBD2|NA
CASSGPTSGKYNEQFF
TGCGCCAGCAGTGGACCGACTAGCGGGAAATACAATGAGCAGTTCTTC
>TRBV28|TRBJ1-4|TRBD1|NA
CASSSQQGGGNEKLFF
TGTGCCAGCAGTTCCCAACAGGGGGGAGGTAATGAAAAACTGTTTTTT
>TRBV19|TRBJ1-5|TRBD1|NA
CASRGTGNQPQHF
TGTGCCAGTAGAGGGACAGGGAATCAGCCCCAGCATTTT
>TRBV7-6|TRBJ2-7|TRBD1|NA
CASSFAGTGYSGEQYF
TGTGCCAGCAGCTTCGCCGGGACAGGGTATTCAGGCGAGCAGTACTTC
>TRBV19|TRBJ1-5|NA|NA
CASSMGNLQPQHF
TGTGCCAGTAGTATGGGCAATCTTCAGCCCCAGCATTTT
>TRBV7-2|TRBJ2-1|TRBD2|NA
CASSSGGRGYNEQFF
TGTGCCAGCAGCAGCGGGGGGCGAGGCTACAATGAGCAGTTCTTC
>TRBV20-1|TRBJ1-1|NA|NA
CSASRDTEAFF
TGCAGTGCTAGTAGGGACACTGAAGCTTTCTTT
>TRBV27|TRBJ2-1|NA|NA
CASSLSARAIDNEQFF
TGTGCCAGCAGTTTATCGGCCAGGGCCATCGACAATGAGCAGTTCTTC
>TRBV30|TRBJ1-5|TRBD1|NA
CAWSVDTGGNQPQHF
TGTGCCTGGAGTGTAGATACAGGGGGGAATCAGCCCCAGCATTTT
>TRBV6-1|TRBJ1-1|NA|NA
CASSEAQGTEAFF
TGTGCCAGCAGTGAAGCGCAGGGGACTGAAGCTTTCTTT
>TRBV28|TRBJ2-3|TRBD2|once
CASTYQLASTDTQYF
TGTGCCAGCACCTACCAACTAGCGAGCACAGATACGCAGTATTTT
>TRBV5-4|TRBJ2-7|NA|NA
CASSPTGAGSYEQYF
TGTGCCAGCAGCCCAACTGGGGCAGGGTCCTACGAGCAGTACTTC
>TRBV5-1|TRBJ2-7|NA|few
CASSLDPSSYEQYF
TGCGCCAGCAGCTTGGATCCCAGCTCCTACGAGCAGTACTTC
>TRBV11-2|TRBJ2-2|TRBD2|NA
CASSLLSLAGVTGELFF
TGTGCCAGCAGCTTACTAAGCCTAGCGGGAGTCACCGGGGAGCTGTTTTTT
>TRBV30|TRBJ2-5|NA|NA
CAWSAWETQYF
TGTGCCTGGAGTGCATGGGAGACCCAGTACTTC
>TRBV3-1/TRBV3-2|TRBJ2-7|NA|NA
CASSQDITPYEQYF
TGTGCCAGCAGCCAAGACATAACCCCCTACGAGCAGTACTTC
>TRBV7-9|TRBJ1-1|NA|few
CASSLVTANTEAFF
TGTGCCAGCAGCTTAGTGACGGCGAACACTGAAGCTTTCTTT
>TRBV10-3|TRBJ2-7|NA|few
CAIRRDSSYEQYF
TGTGCCATCAGGCGGGACAGCTCCTACGAGCAGTACTTC
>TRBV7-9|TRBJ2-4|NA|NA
CASSYSGEAKNIQYF
TGTGCCAGCAGCTATAGCGGAGAGGCCAAAAACATTCAGTACTTC
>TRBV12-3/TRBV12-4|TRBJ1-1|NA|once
CASSQQGYTEAFF
TGTGCCAGCAGTCAACAGGGCTACACTGAAGCTTTCTTT
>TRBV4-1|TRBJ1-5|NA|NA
CASSQTGHSNQPQHF
TGCGCCAGCAGCCAAACGGGGCACAGCAATCAGCCCCAGCATTTT
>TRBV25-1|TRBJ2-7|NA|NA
CASTPGGRTAYEQYF
TGTGCCAGCACCCCGGGGGGCAGAACGGCCTACGAGCAGTACTTC
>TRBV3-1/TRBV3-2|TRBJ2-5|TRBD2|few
CASSQLAGEETQYF
TGTGCCAGCAGCCAGCTAGCGGGAGAGGAGACCCAGTACTTC
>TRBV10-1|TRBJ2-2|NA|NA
CASSVKQDTGELFF
TGCGCCAGCAGTGTTAAACAGGACACCGGGGAGCTGTTTTTT
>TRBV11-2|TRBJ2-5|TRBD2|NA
CASSLVGGYQETQYF
TGTGCCAGCAGCTTAGTGGGAGGGTACCAAGAGACCCAGTACTTC
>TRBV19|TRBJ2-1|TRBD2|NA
CASSIDGPGLAGRSSYNEQFF
TGTGCCAGTAGTATCGACGGGCCCGGACTAGCGGGAAGGAGCTCCTACAATGAGCAGTTCTTC
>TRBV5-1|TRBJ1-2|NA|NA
CASSLDLGRRGYTF
TGCGCCAGCAGCTTGGACTTAGGGAGGAGAGGCTACACCTTC
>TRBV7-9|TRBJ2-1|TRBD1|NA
CASSLRGTGVYNEQFF
TGTGCCAGCAGCTTAAGGGGGACAGGGGTGTACAATGAGCAGTTCTTC
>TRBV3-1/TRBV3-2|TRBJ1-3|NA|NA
CASSHSSGNTIYF
TGTGCCAGCAGCCACAGCTCTGGAAACACCATATATTTT
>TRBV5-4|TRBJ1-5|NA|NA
CASSLLGANQPQHF
TGTGCCAGCAGCTTGTTGGGGGCCAATCAGCCCCAGCATTTT
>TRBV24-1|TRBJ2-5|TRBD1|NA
CATSDLGRGLQETQYF
TGTGCCACCAGTGATTTGGGCAGGGGGCTCCAAGAGACCCAGTACTTC
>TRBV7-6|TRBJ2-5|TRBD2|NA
CASSLGAGILETQYF
TGTGCCAGCAGCTTAGGAGCGGGGATTTTAGAGACCCAGTACTTC
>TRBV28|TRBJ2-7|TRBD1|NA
CASSLRGTGGHEQYF
TGTGCCAGCAGTTTGCGCGGGACAGGGGGCCACGAGCAGTACTTC
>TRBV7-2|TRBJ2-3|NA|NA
CASSLAQGPDTQYF
TGTGCCAGCAGCTTAGCGCAGGGCCCAGATACGCAGTATTTT
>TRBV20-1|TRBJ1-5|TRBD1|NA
CSASRQGRNSNQPQHF
TGCAGTGCTAGTAGACAGGGTAGAAATAGCAATCAGCCCCAGCATTTT
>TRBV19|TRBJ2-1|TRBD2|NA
CASRTVAGRVNEQFF
TGTGCCAGTAGGACCGTAGCGGGGAGGGTCAATGAGCAGTTCTTC
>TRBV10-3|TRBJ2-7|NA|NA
CAISGPSGYEQYF
TGTGCCATCAGTGGGCCCAGCGGATACGAGCAGTACTTC
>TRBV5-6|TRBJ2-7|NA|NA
CASSFGRAHEQYF
TGTGCCAGCAGCTTCGGTAGGGCCCACGAGCAGTACTTC
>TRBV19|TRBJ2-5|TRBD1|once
CASSMTGQGGKETQYF
TGTGCCAGTAGTATGACTGGACAGGGGGGAAAAGAGACCCAGTACTTC
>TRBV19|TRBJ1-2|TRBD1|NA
CASTGQYFYGYTF
TGTGCCAGTACGGGACAGTACTTCTATGGCTACACCTTC
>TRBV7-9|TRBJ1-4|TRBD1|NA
CASREQGVGEKLFF
TGTGCCAGCAGGGAACAGGGGGTGGGTGAAAAACTGTTTTTT